What follows are 8 T cell receptor beta chains derived from one specimen sequenced in a study of T cell responses to AZD1222 COVID-19 vaccine. TCRdb keeps only in-frame clones here, not all; method: immunoSEQ multiplex PCR. This sample has some 89,000 clones, with under 95% found just once. The source material was peripheral blood, sampled on day 0 of AZD1222 vaccination. Receptors were obtained from an adult in good health.

The V gene is TRBV19, the J gene TRBJ1-5; D uncertain. Trimming stripped 0 bases from V and 7 bases from J, with 7 bases between. The CDR3 covers 13 residues. Germline V gene sequence: CDR1 LNHDA, CDR2 SQIVND (reference sequence). The CDR3 sequence is CASSIDFSQPQHF. The DNA of the CDR3 is TGTGCCAGTAGTATAGATTTCTCCCAGCCCCAGCATTTT.

This sequence joins TRBV13 and TRBJ1-1; 8 positions match TRBD1. The germline CDR1 and CDR2 sequences are PRHDT and FYEKMQ (reference sequence). V was clipped by 5 bases and J by 10 bases; unmatched bases: 6. The CDR3 is 12 residues long. The CDR3 is CASSATGVGAFF. DNA of the CDR3: TGTGCCAGCAGCGCGACAGGGGTCGGAGCTTTCTTT.

The chain recombines TRBV7-9 with TRBJ2-5; D gene ambiguous. Germline CDR1 SEHNR, CDR2 FQNEAQ (reference sequence). This CDR3 comprises 14 residues. V shed 5 bases and J shed 2 bases, with 12 bases lying between them. The CDR3 DNA reads as TGTGCCAGCAGCCTAGGGTCAGTTCAAGAGACCCAGTACTTC. It codes for CASSLGSVQETQYF.

The chain couples TRBV6-5 to TRBJ2-1, with no clear D. The V end was cut by 5 bases, the J end by 9 bases, with 11 bases between. Germline V lookup: CDR1 MNHEY, CDR2 SVGAGI. The CDR3 covers 12 residues. CDR3 in DNA: TGTGCCAGCAGTACGGTCCCCAGTGAGCAGTTCTTC. Protein product: CASSTVPSEQFF.

This chain links TRBV11-2 with TRBJ1-3; no clear D gene. Germline CDR1 is SGHAT and CDR2 is FQNNGV. This CDR3 comprises 13 residues. Trimming stripped 11 bases from V and 4 bases from J, with 15 bases between. The CDR3 DNA is TGTGCCGCCAGCTCCGGACGGGGAAACACCATATATTTT. It is translated as CAASSGRGNTIYF.

The V call is TRBV28, the J call TRBJ2-2; possibly TRBD1 for D (5 bases). The CDR3 sequence is 13 residues long. CDR1 is MDHEN, CDR2 SYDVKM, per germline. Trimming pared 5 bases from V and 7 bases from J, leaving 11 bases between. The CDR3 DNA reads TGTGCCAGCAGTATCGGACATCACGGGGAGCTGTTTTTT. Amino acid sequence: CASSIGHHGELFF.

CDR3 sequence: CASSIPAGGRNEQFF. CDR3 in DNA: TGTGCCAGCAGTATACCAGCGGGGGGGCGAAATGAGCAGTTCTTC. This chain joins TRBV27 and TRBJ2-1; 10 nucleotides line up with TRBD2. The V segment lost 5 bases and the J segment 7 bases; nucleotides outside the gene matches: 8. Per the germline V gene, CDR1 is MNHEY and CDR2 is SMNVEV (reference sequence). The CDR3 has 15 amino acids.

This chain uses TRBV2 with TRBJ1-1; 8 bases line up with TRBD1. Germline CDR1 is SNHLY and CDR2 is FYNNEI. V trimming: 7 bases; J trimming: 6 bases; junction bases outside the gene matches: 10. CDR3 length: 14 residues. CDR3 protein: CASIITGGGSEAFF. CDR3 in DNA: TGTGCCAGCATTATAACAGGGGGTGGCTCTGAAGCTTTCTTT.